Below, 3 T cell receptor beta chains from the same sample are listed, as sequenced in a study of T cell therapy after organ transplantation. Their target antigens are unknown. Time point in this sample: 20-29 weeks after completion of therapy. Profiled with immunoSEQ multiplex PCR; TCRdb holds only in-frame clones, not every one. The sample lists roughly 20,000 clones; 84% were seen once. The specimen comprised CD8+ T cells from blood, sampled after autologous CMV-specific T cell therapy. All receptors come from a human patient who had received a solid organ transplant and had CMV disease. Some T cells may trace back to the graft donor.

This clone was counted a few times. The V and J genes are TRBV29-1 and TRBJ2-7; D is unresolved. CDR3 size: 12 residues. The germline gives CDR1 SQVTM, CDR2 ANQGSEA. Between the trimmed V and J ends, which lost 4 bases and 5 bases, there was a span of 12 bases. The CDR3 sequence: CSVGRSGDEQYF. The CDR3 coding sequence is TGCAGCGTTGGACGGTCAGGCGACGAGCAGTACTTC.

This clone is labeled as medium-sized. The CDR3 sequence is CASSPDRLNTEAFF. DNA for the CDR3: TGCGCCAGCAGCCCGGACAGGTTGAACACTGAAGCTTTCTTT. V and J are TRBV4-3 and TRBJ1-1; 7 nucleotides align to TRBD1. CDR1 is LGHNA, CDR2 YSLEER, per germline. This CDR3 contains 14 residues. V lost 4 bases and J lost 0; bases outside the gene matches: 2.

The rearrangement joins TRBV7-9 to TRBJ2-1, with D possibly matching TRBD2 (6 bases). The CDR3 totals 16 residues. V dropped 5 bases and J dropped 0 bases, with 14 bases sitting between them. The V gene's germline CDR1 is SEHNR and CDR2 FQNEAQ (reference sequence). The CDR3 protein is CASSRAAGYSYNEQFF. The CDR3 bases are TGTGCCAGCAGCCGGGCGGCGGGGTACTCCTACAATGAGCAGTTCTTC.